These 22 T cell receptor beta chains originate from one sample sequenced in a study of chemoradiotherapy in HPV16-positive cancers. Sequencing was performed with immunoSEQ multiplex PCR; in TCRdb, only in-frame clones are kept and a portion is missing. The data show about 53,000 clones, with about 92% seen just once and 2.5% to 4% held by the top ten. Here the sequenced sample was blood, taken from a patient who underwent chemoradiotherapy. All receptors come from a human donor with HPV-associated anogenital cancer.

The V gene is TRBV5-1, the J gene TRBJ1-1, with D hard to call. The V gene's germline CDR1 is SGHRS and CDR2 YFSETQ. The CDR3 consists of 14 residues. V lost 0 bases and J lost 0, with 6 bases in between. This CDR3 reads CASSLELMNTEAFF. The DNA of the CDR3 is TGCGCCAGCAGCTTGGAGTTAATGAACACTGAAGCTTTCTTT.

The chain joins TRBV30 to TRBJ2-7; D is unclear. Trimming stripped 3 bases from V and 0 bases from J, with 15 bases between. CDR1 is GTSNPN and CDR2 is SVGIG in the germline V gene (reference sequence). This CDR3 spans 15 amino acids. The CDR3 sequence is CAWRDRGMGSYEQYF. CDR3 nucleotides: TGTGCCTGGAGGGATCGTGGGATGGGCTCCTACGAGCAGTACTTC. Supplemented by reference TRBV30 and TRBJ2-7, the full variable domain reads SQTIHQWPATLVQPVGSPLSLECTVEGTSNPNLYWYRQAAGRGLQLLFYSVGIGQISSEVPQNLSASRPQDRQFILSSKKLLLSDSGFYLCAWRDRGMGSYEQYFGPGTRLTVT.

The chain carries TRBV9 and TRBJ1-4; the D gene is possibly TRBD1 (6 bases). Germline CDR1 is SGDLS and CDR2 is YYNGEE. V shed 3 bases and J shed 7 bases, with 16 bases lying between them. The CDR3 is made up of 15 amino acids. The CDR3 loop reads CASSESPGATEKLFF. CDR3 bases: TGTGCCAGCAGCGAATCCCCGGGGGCCACTGAAAAACTGTTTTTT. The variable domain in full, with the rest retrieved from reference TRBV9 and TRBJ1-4, is DSGVTQTPKHLITATGQRVTLRCSPRSGDLSVYWYQQSLDQGLQFLIQYYNGEERAKGNILERFSAQQFPDLHSELNLSSLELGDSALYFCASSESPGATEKLFFGSGTQLSVL.

The count of this clone is one. The chain uses TRBV25-1 and TRBJ2-5; D is unresolved. The CDR3 runs 16 residues. In germline, CDR1 is MGHDK, CDR2 SYGVNS. V gave up 4 bases and J gave up 1 base, with 16 bases separating them. CDR3 in amino acids: CASSVVNGQTQETQYF. DNA for the CDR3: TGTGCCAGCAGTGTCGTCAATGGGCAGACCCAAGAGACCCAGTACTTC.

The chain is built from TRBV9 and TRBJ1-2; D remains unclear. V gave up 3 bases and J gave up 10 bases, with 13 bases separating them. CDR1 is SGDLS and CDR2 is YYNGEE in the germline V gene. CDR3 length: 12 residues. As DNA, the CDR3 is TGTGCCAGCAGCGCGACTCATTTGGACTACACCTTC. Translating it yields CASSATHLDYTF.

The chain combines TRBV15 with TRBJ1-4, with D maybe TRBD1 (5 bases). Germline loops: CDR1 LNHNV, CDR2 YYDKDF (reference sequence). CDR3 length: 15 residues. V lost 2 bases, J lost 4 bases, and 11 bases lay in between. CDR3 in amino acids: CATSRLGGDNEKLFF. The CDR3 DNA reads as TGTGCCACCAGCAGACTCGGGGGGGATAATGAAAAACTGTTTTTT.

V is TRBV29-1 and J is TRBJ2-5; 7 nucleotides agree with TRBD1. Per germline, CDR1 SQVTM and CDR2 ANQGSEA. V lost 2 bases, J lost 1 base, and 7 bases stayed unmatched. The CDR3 length is 15 residues. CDR3 in DNA: TGCAGCGTTGAATTTTCGGGACAGCCCCAAGAGACCCAGTACTTC. Protein sequence: CSVEFSGQPQETQYF.

V is TRBV5-1 and J is TRBJ2-7; 9 bases are a match to TRBD2. Trimming at V came to 7 bases and at J to 0 bases, leaving 8 bases not matched to a gene. Germline CDR1 reads SGHRS; CDR2 reads YFSETQ. The CDR3 consists of 15 residues. CDR3 in amino acids: CASGRSGGSSYEQYF. The CDR3 nucleotides are TGCGCCAGCGGGCGTAGCGGGGGTAGCTCCTACGAGCAGTACTTC.

The chain couples TRBV7-9 to TRBJ1-4, with 11 bases that match TRBD1. V shed 0 bases and J 6 bases; nucleotides not matched to a gene: 3. This CDR3 comprises 16 residues. Germline V gene data show CDR1 as SEHNR and CDR2 as FQNEAQ (reference sequence). The CDR3 spells CASSLAGQGADEKLFF. The DNA for the CDR3 is TGTGCCAGCAGCTTAGCCGGACAGGGGGCGGATGAAAAACTGTTTTTT.

The chain employs TRBV4-3 and TRBJ1-3; 7 bases match TRBD1. Trimming took 0 bases from V and 1 from J; bases not matched to a gene: 12. The germline gives CDR1 LGHNA, CDR2 YSLEER. CDR3 length equals 19 residues. CDR3: CASSQDYKRGGQSGNTIYF. The CDR3 DNA reads TGCGCCAGCAGCCAAGATTATAAGAGGGGGGGACAGTCTGGAAACACCATATATTTT.

The sample holds one count of this clone. V is TRBV9 and J is TRBJ2-2, with D possibly TRBD2 on 5 matching bases. CDR1 SGDLS and CDR2 YYNGEE come from the germline V gene. The V end was cut by 2 bases, the J end by 3 bases, with 8 bases between. CDR3 length: 14 residues. This CDR3 reads CASSVEGDTGELFF. The CDR3 DNA follows: TGTGCCAGCAGCGTTGAGGGTGACACCGGGGAGCTGTTTTTT.

The J gene is TRBJ1-2, the V gene TRBV5-4; 8 bases line up with TRBD1. This CDR3 contains 13 residues. Germline V gives CDR1 SGHNT, CDR2 YYREEE (reference sequence). V dropped 2 bases and J dropped 6; count of bases not matched to a gene: 3. The CDR3 bases are TGTGCCAGCAGCTTAACAGGGGGGAATGGCTACACCTTC. Translation gives CASSLTGGNGYTF.

The V and J genes are TRBV5-4 and TRBJ1-1; D is possibly TRBD1 (5 bases). Germline CDR1 and CDR2: SGHNT and YYREEE (reference sequence). Trimming took 6 bases from V and 5 from J, leaving 20 bases between them. This CDR3 region has 15 residues. The CDR3 DNA reads as TGTGCCAGCAATCTTGCCGGGACGTGGGTAACTGAAGCTTTCTTT. It yields the protein CASNLAGTWVTEAFF.

The J gene is TRBJ1-2, the V gene TRBV5-6, with unresolved D. The V end was cut by 0 bases, the J end by 8 bases, with 11 bases between. The CDR3 is made up of 13 amino acids. The V gene's germline CDR1 is SGHDT and CDR2 YYEEEE. The CDR3 nucleotides are TGTGCCAGCAGCTTGGAGGGCCTAGGGGGCTACACCTTC. Its translation: CASSLEGLGGYTF.

This chain joins TRBV15 and TRBJ1-1; no firm D call. The length of the CDR3 is 13 residues. V dropped 0 bases and J dropped 7 bases, with 9 bases sitting between them. The V gene's germline CDR1 is LNHNV and CDR2 YYDKDF (reference sequence). CDR3 in DNA: TGTGCCACCAGCAGAGATAGGACGGTTGAAGCTTTCTTT. Protein product: CATSRDRTVEAFF.

The chain employs TRBV11-3 and TRBJ2-5, with 14 bases fitting TRBD2. V trimming: 5 bases; J trimming: 4 bases; junction bases outside the gene matches: 3. CDR3 size: 15 residues. Germline CDR1 and CDR2: SGHNT and YENEEA. CDR3 coding DNA: TGTGCCAGCAGCAAGACTAGCGGGAGGGGAGAGACCCAGTACTTC. As protein: CASSKTSGRGETQYF.

The rearrangement uses TRBV5-4 and TRBJ2-7; TRBD2 matches 8 bases. With V trimmed by 4 bases and J by 4 bases, 16 bases remained unmatched. Germline V gives CDR1 SGHNT, CDR2 YYREEE (reference sequence). The CDR3 has 17 amino acids. CDR3 DNA: TGTGCCAGCAGCCCTCCCCAGGGCAGCGGGAGAGTGTACGAGCAGTACTTC. Translated, it gives CASSPPQGSGRVYEQYF.

The rearrangement uses TRBV7-2 and TRBJ1-1; possible D gene TRBD1, 5 bases. Germline V gene data show CDR1 as SGHTA and CDR2 as FQGNSA. Trimming stripped 5 bases from V and 11 bases from J, with 21 bases between. The CDR3 is 14 amino acids. DNA of the CDR3: TGTGCCAGCAGCGGGGCCCGGGAGTTAAGACAGGCTTTCTTT. Its translation: CASSGARELRQAFF.

The J gene is TRBJ2-7, the V gene TRBV19; 7 bases map to TRBD2. The length of the CDR3 is 14 residues. In germline, CDR1 is LNHDA, CDR2 SQIVND (reference sequence). Trimming at V came to 9 bases and at J to 2 bases, leaving 10 bases not matched to a gene. The CDR3 nucleotides read TGTGCCAGCCGCCCCAGCGGGGAAGCCTACGAGCAGTACTTC. Residues: CASRPSGEAYEQYF.

The J gene is TRBJ2-3, the V gene TRBV9; D possibly uses TRBD1 or TRBD2 (5 bases each). Deletions cut 2 bases from V and 4 bases from J, with 14 bases between. CDR1 is SGDLS and CDR2 is YYNGEE in the germline V gene. The CDR3 runs to 15 residues. The CDR3 sequence is CASSVPGPGADTQYF. CDR3 sequence (DNA): TGTGCCAGCAGCGTTCCGGGACCCGGTGCAGATACGCAGTATTTT. The complete variable domain, with remaining parts taken from reference TRBV9 and TRBJ2-3, reads DSGVTQTPKHLITATGQRVTLRCSPRSGDLSVYWYQQSLDQGLQFLIQYYNGEERAKGNILERFSAQQFPDLHSELNLSSLELGDSALYFCASSVPGPGADTQYFGPGTRLTVL.

The V gene is TRBV5-6, the J gene TRBJ2-1; weak D call: TRBD2 (5 bases). The germline V gene has CDR1 SGHDT and CDR2 YYEEEE. Deletions cut 4 bases from V and 10 bases from J, with 9 bases between. This CDR3 contains 11 residues. This CDR3 is CASSREREQFF. The CDR3 DNA reads as TGTGCCAGCAGCCGTGAGCGGGAGCAGTTCTTC.

This clone was seen only once. The chain has TRBV5-4 and TRBJ2-7; 11 bases are shared with TRBD1. The CDR3 covers 14 residues. CDR1 SGHNT and CDR2 YYREEE come from the germline V gene (reference sequence). Trimming at V came to 4 bases and at J to 6 bases, leaving 6 bases not matched to a gene. The CDR3 sequence is CASSIGQGAGEQYF. CDR3 coding DNA: TGTGCCAGCAGCATTGGACAGGGGGCTGGCGAGCAGTACTTC.